These T cell receptor beta chains were read from a single sample in a study of healthy donors' naive CD4 and CD8 T cells. In TCRdb, the reads were re-called with MiXCR into one record per CDR3 protein. In the table there are about 180,000 distinct CDR3 sequences, over 60% of which are singletons. Sequencing was carried out using naive CD4+ and CD8+ T cells sorted from blood, pooled from several donors. These receptors came from a pool of human donors in good health; the sample pools cells from several healthy donors. Each CDR3 is given with its conserved first and last residue. Clone size is shown for a subset of rows, as once, few, many or a class of expanded clone.

V: TRBV12-3/TRBV12-4
size: -
length: 15
J: TRBJ2-7
CDR3: CASSPGQGFSYEQYF

V: TRBV30
size: few
length: 12
J: TRBJ1-1
CDR3: CAWTDTNTEAFF

V: TRBV18
size: -
length: 14
J: TRBJ1-2
CDR3: CASSPGEMKYGYTF

V: TRBV29-1
size: few
length: 13
J: TRBJ1-1
CDR3: CSVVGRMNTEAFF

V: TRBV18
size: -
length: 16
J: TRBJ1-2
CDR3: CASSLRLGAGNYGYTF

V: TRBV4-3
size: -
length: 15
J: TRBJ2-7
CDR3: CASSQDSTSDYEQYF

V: TRBV29-1
size: -
length: 14
J: TRBJ1-1
CDR3: CSVEDGSGRPEAFF

V: TRBV29-1
size: -
length: 14
J: TRBJ2-7
CDR3: CSVHRTAPPYEQYF

V: TRBV5-1
size: -
length: 12
J: TRBJ1-2
CDR3: CASSLDFGGYTF

V: TRBV5-1
size: -
length: 13
J: TRBJ2-7
CDR3: CASRKDVLNEQYF

V: TRBV29-1
size: -
length: 11
J: TRBJ2-3
CDR3: CSSRQLDTQYF

V: TRBV19
size: -
length: 14
J: TRBJ1-2
CDR3: CASSKGESNYGYTF

V: TRBV27
size: -
length: 13
J: TRBJ2-1
CDR3: CASSLRGYNEQFF

V: TRBV5-1
size: few
length: 14
J: TRBJ1-4
CDR3: CASSLTGGNEKLFF

V: TRBV10-3
size: -
length: 13
J: TRBJ1-1
CDR3: CAISRPDNTEAFF

V: TRBV29-1
size: few
length: 13
J: TRBJ2-7
CDR3: CSVRTGGPYEQYF

V: TRBV19
size: -
length: 14
J: TRBJ2-2
CDR3: CASSRKGHTGELFF

V: TRBV19
size: -
length: 11
J: TRBJ1-1
CDR3: CASQGSTEAFF

V: TRBV20-1
size: once
length: 14
J: TRBJ2-5
CDR3: CSARAAVRQETQYF

V: TRBV29-1
size: -
length: 14
J: TRBJ2-3
CDR3: CSVDGQFSTDTQYF

V: TRBV5-5
size: -
length: 13
J: TRBJ1-5
CDR3: CASSLEEVQPQHF

V: TRBV5-1
size: -
length: 15
J: TRBJ1-1
CDR3: CASSYAGTANTEAFF

V: TRBV10-3
size: -
length: 13
J: TRBJ2-7
CDR3: CAISGARDSEQYF

V: TRBV6-5
size: -
length: 15
J: TRBJ2-5
CDR3: CASRRLAGGQETQYF

V: TRBV29-1
size: -
length: 14
J: TRBJ1-2
CDR3: CSVELWGGDYGYTF

V: TRBV6-5
size: few
length: 14
J: TRBJ2-3
CDR3: CASRTGTATDTQYF

V: TRBV29-1
size: -
length: 15
J: TRBJ2-5
CDR3: CSVRDRERNQETQYF

V: TRBV2
size: -
length: 13
J: TRBJ2-7
CDR3: CASSDKVVYEQYF

V: TRBV29-1
size: -
length: 15
J: TRBJ2-2
CDR3: CSALRQGDYTGELFF

V: TRBV20-1
size: -
length: 16
J: TRBJ2-6
CDR3: CSARVGAPPGANVLTF

V: TRBV14
size: -
length: 15
J: TRBJ2-1
CDR3: CASCRASGQTSEQFF

V: TRBV6-5
size: few
length: 17
J: TRBJ1-6
CDR3: CASRSRDRLLTGSPLHF

V: TRBV19
size: -
length: 15
J: TRBJ1-1
CDR3: CASRLGTVGNTEAFF

V: TRBV12-3/TRBV12-4
size: -
length: 14
J: TRBJ2-5
CDR3: CASSYLGSQETQYF

V: TRBV5-1
size: -
length: 14
J: TRBJ2-7
CDR3: CASSWRTGAYEQYF